A selection of T cell receptor beta chains follows, all from one sample in a study of blood T cell repertoires in COVID-19. The protocol was immunoSEQ multiplex PCR, while the TCRdb copy is restricted to in-frame clones and leaves out a portion. The table shows a few hundred thousand clones, with 80% to 90% occurring only once. The sequencing sample was made of peripheral blood. These receptors originate from a man aged 25-45 years who had recovered from COVID-19. CDR3s include the opening cysteine and the closing phenylalanine or tryptophan. A D gene is named only where the DNA matches it firmly. Clone size, where shown, is once, few, many, or a class for clones that have expanded.

TRBJ1-4 | TRBV5-1 | - | TRBD1 | TGCGCCAGCAGCGTCGGACAGGGGGTGCAGACCAATGAAAAACTGTTTTTT | CASSVGQGVQTNEKLFF
TRBJ2-2 | TRBV6-1 | - | TRBD1 | TGTGCCAGCAGTGAAGTGGACAGGGGGCCCGGGGAGCTGTTTTTT | CASSEVDRGPGELFF
TRBJ2-3 | TRBV5-1 | - | TRBD2 | TGCGCCAGCAGTCCTTTAGCGGGGGCTAGCACAGATACGCAGTATTTT | CASSPLAGASTDTQYF
TRBJ2-2 | TRBV6-5 | - | - | TGTGCCCTTTCCGCTTATGAGAACCGGGAGCTGTTTTTT | CALSAYENRELFF
TRBJ2-2 | TRBV7-9 | - | - | TGTGCCAGCAGCCCGCCCGGGGAAACCGGGGAGCTGTTTTTT | CASSPPGETGELFF
TRBJ1-2 | TRBV6-5 | - | - | TGTGCCAGCAGTAAACCGGGGGTCTCCGTCCACGGCTACACCTTC | CASSKPGVSVHGYTF
TRBJ2-4 | TRBV28 | - | - | TGTGCCAGCAGTTTGTTTCGGAACATTCAGTACTTC | CASSLFRNIQYF
TRBJ2-1 | TRBV7-9 | - | TRBD2 | TGTGCCAGCAGCCCTCTAGCGGGGGTTTACAATGAGCAGTTCTTC | CASSPLAGVYNEQFF
TRBJ2-3 | TRBV7-2 | - | - | TGTGCCAGCAGCTTAGGGGGCCAGACCAACACAGATACGCAGTATTTT | CASSLGGQTNTDTQYF
TRBJ1-1 | TRBV7-9 | - | - | TGTGCCAGCAGCCTCGGTGGGGGACACTCTCACACTGAAGCTTTCTTT | CASSLGGGHSHTEAFF
TRBJ2-2 | TRBV7-8 | - | - | TGTGCCAGCAGCTTAGGTCCAGGGATCACCGGGGAGCTGTTTTTT | CASSLGPGITGELFF
TRBJ2-7 | TRBV10-3 | - | TRBD2 | TGTGCCATCAGCGCTGGGACTAGCGGGGGGGCCTACGAGCAGTACTTC | CAISAGTSGGAYEQYF
TRBJ2-5 | TRBV13 | - | TRBD1 | TGTGCCAGTACCTCGAAGACAGGGAGACAAGAGACCCAGTACTTC | CASTSKTGRQETQYF
TRBJ1-2 | TRBV7-9 | - | TRBD1 | TGTGCCAGCCAAGCCACTCCGGGACAGCAGCACTATGGCTACACCTTC | CASQATPGQQHYGYTF
TRBJ1-6 | TRBV18 | - | - | TGTGCCAGCTCACCACGTGAGGGCCTGAATTCACCCCTCCACTTT | CASSPREGLNSPLHF
TRBJ1-2 | TRBV5-1 | - | - | TGCGCCAGCAGCGATAATGTTCGGGGGGCCCGGTATGGCTACACCTTC | CASSDNVRGARYGYTF
TRBJ1-1 | TRBV19 | - | - | TGTGCCAGTATCCTTACATCCTTGAACACTGAAGCTTTCTTT | CASILTSLNTEAFF
TRBJ1-1 | TRBV19 | once | - | TGTGCCAGTAGTATTTCCTCGGCCACCGGGAGGGCTTTCTTT | CASSISSATGRAFF
TRBJ2-7 | TRBV5-1 | - | - | TGCGCCAGCAGCGGTGGGGCTAGTTACGAGCAGTACTTC | CASSGGASYEQYF
TRBJ1-1 | TRBV29-1 | few | - | TGCAGCGTTGCCGACAGCATGAACACTGAAGCTTTCTTT | CSVADSMNTEAFF
TRBJ2-1 | TRBV13 | - | - | TGTGCCAGCAGCTTCCAGGGTGGTGAGCAGTTCTTC | CASSFQGGEQFF
TRBJ1-1 | TRBV21-1 | - | - | TGTGCCAGCAGCACCGTGGGACAGGCGATAGCTTTCTTT | CASSTVGQAIAFF
TRBJ2-7 | TRBV28 | - | - | TGTGCCAGCAGTCTTTCCCACGAGCAGTACTTC | CASSLSHEQYF
TRBJ2-3 | TRBV24-1 | - | TRBD1 | TGTGCCACCAGTGACCCTAGGACAGGGGGCTCAGATACGCAGTATTTT | CATSDPRTGGSDTQYF
TRBJ1-2 | TRBV7-2 | - | TRBD1 | TGTGCCAGCAGCTTAGCCGTTTACAGGGGTTCTGGCTACACCTTC | CASSLAVYRGSGYTF
TRBJ2-1 | TRBV5-4 | - | - | TGTGCCAGCAGCGAATCGACTGCTCCCTACAATGAGCAGTTCTTC | CASSESTAPYNEQFF
TRBJ1-1 | TRBV5-1 | - | - | TGCGCCAGCACACTGCGGGGCAGACTGAACACTGAAGCTTTCTTT | CASTLRGRLNTEAFF
TRBJ1-1 | TRBV19 | few | - | TGTGCCAGTAGTTCCAGGGGTCTCGCTGAAGCTTTCTTT | CASSSRGLAEAFF
TRBJ1-2 | TRBV7-8 | once | - | TGTGCCAGCAGCTCCGATCTCCAACCCAGCTATGGCTACACCTTC | CASSSDLQPSYGYTF
TRBJ2-1 | TRBV24-1 | - | TRBD1 | TGTGCCACCAGTGATTTTAATGGTGAAGGCGGGACAGGGGGCTTGCATGAGCAGTTCTTC | CATSDFNGEGGTGGLHEQFF